A single sample gave rise to the 21 T cell receptor beta chains below, sequenced in a study of blood T cell repertoires in COVID-19. The table came from immunoSEQ multiplex PCR; TCRdb's copy has only in-frame clones and leaves some out. The data contain some 180,000 clones, 75% to 90% of them seen just once; the ten biggest clones take up 6.2%. The sequencing sample was made of PBMCs or T cells enriched from blood (not recorded which). These receptors came from a man aged 40-50 years who had recovered from COVID-19.

The V and J genes are TRBV30 and TRBJ2-1; D may be TRBD1 (6 bases). The CDR3 has 16 residues. Germline lookup yields CDR1 GTSNPN and CDR2 SVGIG (reference sequence). For the CDR3, the DNA is TGTGCGCGGAGCCCGTTAAGGGACACAGGGAACAATGAGCAGTTCTTC. Protein: CARSPLRDTGNNEQFF.

The CDR3 nucleotides read TGTGCCAGCAGCGCCAAAGGATGGGACAGCACCTACGAGCAGTACTTC. This translates into CASSAKGWDSTYEQYF. The rearrangement links TRBV9 to TRBJ2-7, with 7 nucleotides matching TRBD1. V trimming: 3 bases; J trimming: 2 bases; junction bases outside the gene matches: 11. Germline CDR1 and CDR2: SGDLS and YYNGEE. The CDR3 is 16 residues long.

The genes are TRBV25-1 and TRBJ1-1; D unresolved. The CDR3 loop spans 13 amino acids. Trimming shortened V by 7 bases and J by 0 bases, and 9 bases separated the two germline ends. Germline CDR1 and CDR2: MGHDK and SYGVNS. This chain's CDR3 is CASTTALNTEAFF. The CDR3 DNA is TGTGCCAGCACTACTGCACTGAACACTGAAGCTTTCTTT.

The V gene is TRBV12-3 or TRBV12-4, the J gene TRBJ1-1, with D possibly matching TRBD1 (5 bases). The ends were cut back, 1 base at V and 3 bases at J, with 6 bases in the middle. The CDR3 extends over 13 amino acids. Written as DNA, the CDR3 is TGTGCCAGCAGTTTAGGGGGGGACACTGAAGCTTTCTTT. Encoded protein: CASSLGGDTEAFF.

This sequence joins TRBV11-3 and TRBJ2-7; the D gene is possibly TRBD2 (5 bases). Germline V gene data show CDR1 as SGHNT and CDR2 as YENEEA. V gave up 1 base and J gave up 5 bases, with 12 bases separating them. CDR3 length equals 14 residues. The CDR3 region is CASSLGVGVHEQYF. The CDR3 DNA is TGTGCCAGCAGCTTAGGTGTCGGGGTACACGAGCAGTACTTC. The whole variable domain, filled in from reference TRBV11-3 and TRBJ2-7, reads EAGVVQSPRYKIIEKKQPVAFWCNPISGHNTLYWYLQNLGQGPELLIRYENEEAVDDSQLPKDRFSAERLKGVDSTLKIQPAELGDSAVYLCASSLGVGVHEQYFGPGTRLTVT.

V gene TRBV6-5 combines with J gene TRBJ1-2; 8 bases align to TRBD1. CDR3 size: 16 residues. The germline gives CDR1 MNHEY, CDR2 SVGAGI. V lost 0 bases and J lost 3; bases outside the gene matches: 6. DNA for the CDR3: TGTGCCAGCAGTTACTCTTCGCAGGGGGCTTACTATGGCTACACCTTC. This gives the protein CASSYSSQGAYYGYTF.

The chain recombines TRBV14 with TRBJ2-7, with 7 bases fitting TRBD1. CDR1 is SGHDN and CDR2 is FVKESK in the germline V gene. Germline trimming cut 5 bases from V and 3 bases from J; bases unmatched to any gene: 7. The CDR3 runs 14 residues. CDR3 in DNA: TGTGCCAGCAGCACTTGGACAGGCGGCTACGAGCAGTACTTC. It is translated as CASSTWTGGYEQYF.

The genes are TRBV5-1 and TRBJ1-2, with D maybe TRBD1 (6 bases). CDR1 is SGHRS and CDR2 is YFSETQ in the germline V gene. V lost 6 bases and J lost 6, with 15 bases in between. The CDR3 spans 13 residues. The DNA for the CDR3 is TGCGCCAGCACCTTTACAGGGAACCATGGCTACACCTTC. The encoded protein is CASTFTGNHGYTF. Looking up the rest from reference TRBV5-1 and TRBJ1-2 gives the full variable domain: KAGVTQTPRYLIKTRGQQVTLSCSPISGHRSVSWYQQTPGQGLQFLFEYFSETQRNKGNFPGRFSGRQFSNSRSEMNVSTLELGDSALYLCASTFTGNHGYTFGSGTRLTVV.

The rearrangement uses TRBV6-1 and TRBJ1-1; D possibly corresponds to TRBD1 (5 bases). CDR1 and CDR2 from the germline V gene are MNHNS and SASEGT. Trimming removed 1 base at V and 0 bases at J, with 9 bases between. The CDR3 is made up of 15 amino acids. The CDR3, as DNA: TGTGCCAGCAGTGAAGAGGGGAACATGAACACTGAAGCTTTCTTT. Residues: CASSEEGNMNTEAFF.

The chain is built from TRBV11-2 and TRBJ1-2; perhaps TRBD1 as D (5 bases). The CDR3 consists of 15 residues. In germline, CDR1 is SGHAT, CDR2 FQNNGV. Trimming left V 1 base short and J 4 bases short, with 13 bases between. The DNA for the CDR3 is TGTGCCAGCAGCTTAGGGGGTGCAGGGTTCTATGGCTACACCTTC. Protein: CASSLGGAGFYGYTF.

This clone has just one count. The chain combines TRBV5-5 with TRBJ2-7; 7 bases line up with TRBD1. V lost 2 bases to trimming and J lost 6 bases; unmatched junction nucleotides: 14. The length of the CDR3 is 16 residues. The germline V gene has CDR1 SGHKS and CDR2 YYEKEE (reference sequence). The CDR3 DNA follows: TGTGCCAGCAGCTTATCCGCCCAGGGGGTACTCTTCGAGCAGTACTTC. This gives the protein CASSLSAQGVLFEQYF.

This clone was found once. The chain is built from TRBV30 and TRBJ1-5; 7 bases line up with TRBD1. CDR3 size: 15 residues. V gave up 3 bases and J gave up 5 bases; unmatched junction bases: 10. Germline V CDR1 and CDR2: GTSNPN, SVGIG (reference sequence). Here the CDR3 reads CAWSGDRAPDQPQHF. DNA for the CDR3: TGTGCCTGGAGCGGAGACAGGGCCCCCGATCAGCCCCAGCATTTT.

V usage is TRBV5-5 and J usage is TRBJ1-2; D might be TRBD1 (5 bases). Between the trimmed V and J ends, which lost 4 bases and 9 bases, there was a span of 19 bases. Germline loops: CDR1 SGHKS, CDR2 YYEKEE (reference sequence). CDR3 size: 14 residues. The CDR3 coding sequence is TGTGCCAGCAGCCCCCAGCCTTTACAGGATAGCTACACCTTC. Encoded protein: CASSPQPLQDSYTF.

The V gene is TRBV5-1, the J gene TRBJ2-5, with a weak D call TRBD2 (5 bases). The CDR3 sequence is 14 residues long. The V gene lost 2 bases and the J gene lost 4 bases, with 12 bases spanning the gap. In germline, CDR1 is SGHRS, CDR2 YFSETQ. This CDR3 is CASSLSLGGETQYF. DNA of the CDR3: TGCGCCAGCAGCTTAAGCCTAGGAGGAGAGACCCAGTACTTC.

The V call is TRBV3-1 (or the pseudogene TRBV3-2), the J call TRBJ1-1, with D possibly being TRBD1 (5 bases). This CDR3 contains 15 residues. Germline CDR1 is LGHDT and CDR2 is YNNKEL (reference sequence). The germline V and J ends were trimmed by 3 bases and 4 bases, with 15 bases remaining between them. DNA for the CDR3: TGTGCCAGCAGCCAGAGGACTGGGGGGGTCACTGAAGCTTTCTTT. Protein: CASSQRTGGVTEAFF.

The sample holds a few counts of this clone. The CDR3 region has the DNA TGCGCCAGCAGCCATGTCCCCAGGCCAGGGGCGGGAGAGACCCAGTACTTC. Its protein is CASSHVPRPGAGETQYF. This sequence joins TRBV4-1 and TRBJ2-5; D perhaps matches TRBD1 (6 bases). Per germline, CDR1 MGHRA and CDR2 YSYEKL. This CDR3 region has 17 residues. Trimming stripped 3 bases from V and 4 bases from J, with 21 bases between.

This sequence joins TRBV27 and TRBJ1-3, with D hard to call. The CDR3 runs to 11 residues. With 6 bases removed from V and 3 bases from J, the gap between germline ends came to 3 bases. Germline V CDR1 and CDR2: MNHEY, SMNVEV (reference sequence). In DNA form, the CDR3 reads TGTGCCAGCAGGCGTGGAAACACCATATATTTT. Amino acids: CASRRGNTIYF.

DNA for the CDR3: TGTGCCAGCAGCTGGTACAGGGGGCAGACCCAGCATTTT. Its translation is CASSWYRGQTQHF. The rearrangement joins TRBV7-2 to TRBJ1-5, with 9 bases aligning to TRBD1. This CDR3 is 13 amino acids long. After removal of 4 bases from V and 11 bases from J, the junction contained 6 bases not matched to a gene. Germline V gives CDR1 SGHTA, CDR2 FQGNSA.

The chain is built from TRBV7-9 and TRBJ1-3, with a weak D call TRBD1 (6 bases). Trimming took 5 bases from V and 7 from J, leaving 9 bases between them. The CDR3 length is 12 residues. Germline-derived CDR1 and CDR2 are SEHNR and FQNEAQ (reference sequence). The DNA of the CDR3 is TGTGCCAGCAGCCCTACAGGGAACACCATATATTTT. Its translation is CASSPTGNTIYF.

The sample holds one count of this clone. The chain couples TRBV21-1 to TRBJ1-5; the tabulated D call, TRBD1, remains unverified against the DNA. TRBV21-1 is shown as a pseudogene. The CDR3 spans 16 residues. CDR3 protein: CASSNLDRACNQPQHF. In nucleotides, the CDR3 is TGTGCCAGCAGCAACCTAGACAGGGCCTGCAATCAGCCCCAGCATTTT.

Only a few counts were recorded for this clone. This chain joins TRBV18 and TRBJ2-7; 11 nucleotides match TRBD2. The junction had 7 bases not matched to a gene; V was cut back by 9 bases and J by 3 bases. In germline, CDR1 is KGHSH, CDR2 LQKENI. The CDR3 is made up of 14 amino acids. DNA of the CDR3: TGTGCCAGTTCTGGGACTAGCGGACTCTACGAGCAGTACTTC. Translation: CASSGTSGLYEQYF.